The 12 T cell receptor beta chains listed next were all sequenced from one sample in a study of early T cells in non-severe SARS-CoV-2 infection. From the 5' RACE reads, TCRdb called clonotypes with MiXCR, one entry per CDR3 protein. The data contain about 70,000 distinct CDR3 sequences, about a tenth of them singletons. The sample consisted of whole blood, taken at baseline. All receptors come from an adult who was a healthcare worker with PCR-confirmed SARS-CoV-2 infection or an uninfected control (not recorded which).

This clonotype was observed a few times. This chain uses TRBV18 with TRBJ2-1; TRBD1 matches 9 bases. This CDR3 comprises 13 residues. The J segment lost 8 bases and the V segment lost 1 base, leaving 0 bases of the junction unmatched. CDR1 is KGHSH and CDR2 is LQKENI in the germline V gene. In DNA form, the CDR3 reads TGTGCCAGCTCACCACGGGACAGGGATGAGCAGTTCTTC. Its protein product is CASSPRDRDEQFF.

This clonotype was observed many times. The gene calls are TRBV12-3 or TRBV12-4 and TRBJ2-5; D not resolved. The CDR3 totals 14 residues. V lost 3 bases and J lost 5, with 13 bases in between. CDR3 in amino acids: CASSFLAQKETQYF. The CDR3 nucleotides read TGTGCCAGCAGTTTTTTGGCACAAAAGGAGACCCAGTACTTC.

This clonotype occurred a few times. The chain recombines TRBV3-1 with TRBJ2-1; D is ambiguous. Per germline, CDR1 LGHDT and CDR2 YNNKEL (reference sequence). The CDR3 contains 13 residues. V was cut by 2 bases and J by 4 bases, with 6 bases left in between. The CDR3 protein is CASSQLGYNEQFF. In nucleotides, the CDR3 is TGTGCCAGCAGCCAACTCGGATACAATGAGCAGTTCTTC.

This clonotype was found many times. V is TRBV20-1 and J is TRBJ1-6; D gene uncertain. The germline V gene has CDR1 DFQATT and CDR2 SNEGSKA (reference sequence). CDR3 length equals 19 residues. V shed 3 bases and J shed 8 bases, with 29 bases lying between them. The CDR3 DNA is TGCAGTGCTAGCCTCCGGGTAGAGGGCCTTCCTCGGGAGGATTCACCCCTCCACTTT. Protein product: CSASLRVEGLPREDSPLHF.

This clonotype came up a few times. The rearrangement joins TRBV11-2 to TRBJ1-1; D is uncertain. V was clipped by 6 bases and J by 7 bases, with 9 bases between them. Germline CDR1 SGHAT, CDR2 FQNNGV. CDR3 length: 11 amino acids. CDR3 in DNA: TGTGCCAGCAGGACGGTGGTTGAAGCTTTCTTT. The encoded protein is CASRTVVEAFF.

The chain is built from TRBV7-2 and TRBJ2-7, with 9 bases that match TRBD1. The CDR3 spans 14 residues. CDR1 SGHTA and CDR2 FQGNSA come from the germline V gene. With V trimmed by 4 bases and J by 4 bases, 5 bases remained unmatched. CDR3 bases: TGTGCCAGCAGCTCTCAGACAGGGGGATACGAGCAGTACTTC. This translates into CASSSQTGGYEQYF.

Many counts were recorded for this clonotype. CDR3 in DNA: TGTGCGGGCCGGGACAGGGTGTACACTGAAGCTTTCTTT. This gives the protein CAGRDRVYTEAFF. The J gene is TRBJ1-1, the V gene TRBV6-1, with TRBD1 matching over 9 bases. The CDR3 is 13 residues long. CDR1 and CDR2 (germline): MNHNS, SASEGT.

This clonotype was counted at least ten times. The chain recombines TRBV16 with TRBJ1-3; D not certain. Trimming cost V 6 bases and J 8 bases, with 11 bases left between them. CDR3 length equals 12 residues. Germline values: CDR1 KGHSY, CDR2 FQNENV. CDR3 DNA sequence: TGTGCCAGCAGTGGGCATGTGGACACCATATATTTT. It translates to CASSGHVDTIYF.

This CDR3 is CAISVSGQGSGANVLTF. CDR3 coding DNA: TGTGCCATCAGTGTGTCGGGACAGGGCTCTGGGGCCAACGTCCTGACTTTC. This chain links TRBV10-3 with TRBJ2-6, with 9 bases fitting TRBD1. The V and J ends lost 4 bases and 0 bases, in that order; junction bases with no gene match: 4. Germline V gene sequence: CDR1 ENHRY, CDR2 SYGVKD. CDR3 length equals 17 residues.

The V gene is TRBV20-1, the J gene TRBJ2-4; no clear D. Trimming took off 5 bases at V and 8 bases at J, with 16 bases between the two ends. Per germline, CDR1 DFQATT and CDR2 SNEGSKA (reference sequence). The CDR3 runs 13 residues. The CDR3 region has the DNA TGCAGTGCTCAGCCTGGTGCCTGGGACATTCAGTACTTC. Residues: CSAQPGAWDIQYF.

In this sample, this clonotype turned up many times. The chain links TRBV28 to TRBJ2-7; D is tentatively TRBD1 or TRBD2 (6 bases each). The CDR3 is 13 amino acids. CDR1 is MDHEN, CDR2 SYDVKM, per germline. V was cut by 2 bases and J by 4 bases, with 9 bases left in between. CDR3 protein: CASSLRRGYEQYF. DNA for the CDR3: TGTGCCAGCAGTTTAAGGAGGGGGTACGAGCAGTACTTC.

CDR3 region: CASSPGTTSYNEQFF. The CDR3 DNA is TGTGCCAGCAGCCCAGGGACTACTTCCTACAATGAGCAGTTCTTC. The V gene is TRBV11-2, the J gene TRBJ2-1, with TRBD2 matching 7 bases. The ends lost 5 bases at V and 1 base at J; junction bases unmatched: 5. The CDR3 has 15 amino acids. Per germline, CDR1 SGHAT and CDR2 FQNNGV.